Listed here are 27 T cell receptor beta chains from one sample, sequenced in a study of control samples from healthy donors and cancer patients. The repertoire was sequenced with immunoSEQ multiplex PCR; TCRdb's copy has only in-frame clones and lacks some. The table shows nearly 200,000 clones, with 90% to 95% occurring only once. Sequencing was carried out using blood. Every receptor here comes from a young man in good health.

The chain combines TRBV18 with TRBJ2-1; 10 bases fit TRBD2. Per the germline V gene, CDR1 is KGHSH and CDR2 is LQKENI. This CDR3 contains 17 residues. V lost 0 bases, J lost 1 base, and 3 bases stayed unmatched. The CDR3 DNA reads as TGTGCCAGCTCACCACCTTCTAGCGGGGGTTCCTACAATGAGCAGTTCTTC. Protein sequence: CASSPPSSGGSYNEQFF.

The V and J genes are TRBV19 and TRBJ2-7; 9 positions agree with TRBD1. The CDR3 totals 14 residues. V shed 4 bases, J shed 5 bases, and the junction held 6 bases outside the gene matches. Germline lookup yields CDR1 LNHDA and CDR2 SQIVND (reference sequence). Here the CDR3 reads CASSTPGQGDEQYF. The CDR3 region has the DNA TGTGCCAGTAGTACTCCGGGACAGGGAGACGAGCAGTACTTC. The whole variable domain, remainder taken from reference TRBV19 and TRBJ2-7, is DGGITQSPKYLFRKEGQNVTLSCEQNLNHDAMYWYRQDPGQGLRLIYYSQIVNDFQKGDIAEGYSVSREKKESFPLTVTSAQKNPTAFYLCASSTPGQGDEQYFGPGTRLTVT.

Comment on this clone: The sample contains more than one DNA sequence encoding this CDR3. CDR3 in DNA: TGTGCCAGCAGTTTTTCTGGAAACACCATATATTTT. This encodes CASSFSGNTIYF. The chain has TRBV12-3 or TRBV12-4 and TRBJ1-3; D is unresolved. The CDR3 is 12 amino acids. V lost 3 bases and J lost 1, with 1 base in between.

The J gene is TRBJ2-1, the V gene TRBV7-9, with 11 bases aligning to TRBD2. Losses at the gene ends were 5 bases for V and 14 bases for J; bases not matched to a gene: 23. Germline CDR1 and CDR2: SEHNR and FQNEAQ (reference sequence). The CDR3 spans 18 residues. This chain's CDR3 is CASSLNVHSGGATEVEFF. The CDR3 DNA follows: TGTGCCAGCAGCCTTAATGTCCATAGCGGGGGGGCGACAGAGGTTGAGTTCTTC.

The gene calls are TRBV6-5 and TRBJ2-4, with TRBD1 as a possible D gene (5 bases). Germline-derived CDR1 and CDR2 are MNHEY and SVGAGI. Trimming removed 5 bases at V and 8 bases at J, with 13 bases between. CDR3 length: 13 amino acids. CDR3 coding DNA: TGTGCCAGCAGTACAGGCCTTTGGGACATTCAGTACTTC. This translates into CASSTGLWDIQYF.

This chain links TRBV30 with TRBJ1-3, with D possibly TRBD1 on 6 matching bases. The germline V gene has CDR1 GTSNPN and CDR2 SVGIG (reference sequence). V was trimmed by 5 bases and J by 0 bases, leaving 14 bases between them. The CDR3 runs 15 residues. The CDR3 nucleotides are TGTGCCTGGGCCGCCGGACAGAGCTCTGGAAACACCATATATTTT. Protein: CAWAAGQSSGNTIYF.

The rearrangement joins TRBV30 to TRBJ1-1; no clear D gene. Germline-derived CDR1 and CDR2 are GTSNPN and SVGIG (reference sequence). The CDR3 loop spans 14 amino acids. Trimming stripped 2 bases from V and 0 bases from J, with 10 bases between. Here the CDR3 DNA reads TGTGCCTGGAGTCTCCAACCCATGAACACTGAAGCTTTCTTT. Protein product: CAWSLQPMNTEAFF. Combining the CDR3 with reference TRBV30 and TRBJ1-1 gives the whole variable domain SQTIHQWPATLVQPVGSPLSLECTVEGTSNPNLYWYRQAAGRGLQLLFYSVGIGQISSEVPQNLSASRPQDRQFILSSKKLLLSDSGFYLCAWSLQPMNTEAFFGQGTRLTVV.

The chain carries TRBV18 and TRBJ2-3; tentative D call: TRBD1 (6 bases). The V gene lost 3 bases and the J gene lost 3 bases, with 13 bases spanning the gap. The germline gives CDR1 KGHSH, CDR2 LQKENI. The CDR3 extends over 15 amino acids. The DNA for the CDR3 is TGTGCCAGCTCACCCGGACAGTTGGCGACAGATACGCAGTATTTT. Amino acid sequence: CASSPGQLATDTQYF.

The count of this clone is one. The chain couples TRBV12-3 or TRBV12-4 to TRBJ2-1; 7 nucleotides align to TRBD2. The CDR3 contains 13 residues. V dropped 1 base and J dropped 11; count of bases not matched to a gene: 5. CDR3 protein: CASSLGLAEKQFF. DNA for the CDR3: TGTGCCAGCAGTTTAGGGCTAGCGGAGAAGCAGTTCTTC.

The rearrangement uses TRBV5-5 and TRBJ1-1; D call uncertain. The CDR3 covers 17 residues. Germline CDR1 reads SGHKS; CDR2 reads YYEKEE (reference sequence). The V end lost 4 bases, the J end lost 3 bases, and 22 bases lay between the germline ends. The CDR3, as DNA: TGTGCCAGCAGCCCTTATGGGGTTGACGTGCGGGACACTGAAGCTTTCTTT. It translates to CASSPYGVDVRDTEAFF.

The chain carries TRBV5-6 and TRBJ1-6; D unresolved. The CDR3 is 13 amino acids. Trimming pared 2 bases from V and 7 bases from J, leaving 7 bases between. Germline CDR1 reads SGHDT; CDR2 reads YYEEEE. The CDR3 here is CASSLGENSPLHF. The CDR3 DNA follows: TGTGCCAGCAGCTTAGGAGAGAATTCACCCCTCCACTTT. The full variable domain, completed using reference TRBV5-6 and TRBJ1-6, is DAGVTQSPTHLIKTRGQQVTLRCSPKSGHDTVSWYQQALGQGPQFIFQYYEEEERQRGNFPDRFSGHQFPNYSSELNVNALLLGDSALYLCASSLGENSPLHFGNGTRLTVT.

The chain employs TRBV18 and TRBJ1-2; D is possibly TRBD1 (5 bases). The CDR3 sequence is 12 residues long. The germline V and J ends were trimmed by 8 bases and 5 bases, with 12 bases remaining between them. Germline CDR1 KGHSH, CDR2 LQKENI. In DNA form, the CDR3 reads TGTGCCAGCGCAGGGAGGACTTATGGCTACACCTTC. It translates to CASAGRTYGYTF.

J is TRBJ1-2 and V is TRBV7-2, with 10 nucleotides matching TRBD1. The germline V gene encodes CDR1 SGHTA and CDR2 FQGNSA. CDR3 length: 15 amino acids. With 5 bases clipped from V and 6 bases from J, the junction kept 9 bases outside the gene matches. The CDR3 protein is CASSPVTGTGDGYTF. The CDR3 DNA sequence: TGTGCCAGCAGCCCCGTAACCGGGACAGGGGATGGCTACACCTTC. Looking up the rest from reference TRBV7-2 and TRBJ1-2 gives the full variable domain: GAGVSQSPSNKVTEKGKDVELRCDPISGHTALYWYRQSLGQGLEFLIYFQGNSAPDKSGLPSDRFSAERTGGSVSTLTIQRTQQEDSAVYLCASSPVTGTGDGYTFGSGTRLTVV.

This clone was recorded once. The CDR3 bases are TGTGCCAGCAGCGTAGGCCTCGACAGGGGTAATGAAAAACTGTTTTTT. The encoded protein is CASSVGLDRGNEKLFF. The chain recombines TRBV9 with TRBJ1-4, with TRBD1 identical over 8 bases. The CDR3 is 16 amino acids. The V gene end was trimmed by 0 bases and the J gene end by 4 bases; junction bases not matched to a gene: 5. CDR1 is SGDLS and CDR2 is YYNGEE in the germline V gene.

This clone was detected only a few times. J is TRBJ1-1 and V is TRBV30, with a tentative D call TRBD1 (6 bases). The CDR3 has 18 residues. The V end was cut by 5 bases, the J end by 0 bases, with 25 bases between. Germline CDR1 is GTSNPN and CDR2 is SVGIG (reference sequence). The CDR3 sequence is CAWFPLFTGLALNTEAFF. The CDR3 coding sequence is TGTGCCTGGTTTCCTCTCTTCACAGGGCTCGCATTGAACACTGAAGCTTTCTTT.

The gene calls are TRBV2 and TRBJ2-7, with 7 nucleotides matching TRBD1. The J segment lost 8 bases and the V segment lost 6 bases, leaving 10 bases of the junction unmatched. Germline CDR1 is SNHLY and CDR2 is FYNNEI. The CDR3 runs 13 residues. The CDR3 bases are TGTGCCAGCAGGGCGGAAAGCAGGGGGAAGCAGTACTTC. It specifies CASRAESRGKQYF.

This chain joins TRBV20-1 and TRBJ2-7; D not resolved. Germline loops: CDR1 DFQATT, CDR2 SNEGSKA (reference sequence). V was pared by 3 bases and J by 2 bases, with 5 bases between. This CDR3 is built from 11 residues. The DNA of the CDR3 is TGCAGTGCTAGTGGCCCCTACGAGCAGTACTTC. Translation gives CSASGPYEQYF.

Written as DNA, the CDR3 is TGTGCCAGCAGGGGGACAGGAGCTAATGAAAAACTGTTTTTT. This encodes CASRGTGANEKLFF. The chain employs TRBV6-6 and TRBJ1-4, with 8 bases lining up with TRBD1. Germline assignment: CDR1 MNHNY and CDR2 SVGAGI (reference sequence). The CDR3 covers 14 residues. J lost 3 bases, V lost 6 bases, and 3 bases had no gene match.

This chain connects TRBV6-5 to TRBJ1-1, with 7 bases aligning to TRBD1. From germline, CDR1 is MNHEY and CDR2 SVGAGI. After removal of 6 bases from V and 8 bases from J, the junction contained 6 bases not matched to a gene. The CDR3 contains 12 residues. Written as DNA, the CDR3 is TGTGCCAGCAGGGGACAGTATTCCGAAGCTTTCTTT. It codes for CASRGQYSEAFF.

As regards this clone: Within the sample, other DNA sequences also encode this same CDR3. This chain joins TRBV19 and TRBJ1-5; D remains unclear. The CDR3 extends over 15 amino acids. Germline CDR1 reads LNHDA; CDR2 reads SQIVND (reference sequence). V was clipped by 2 bases and J by 0 bases, with 8 bases between them. CDR3 loop: CASSIPGDSNQPQHF. CDR3 nucleotides: TGTGCCAGTAGTATACCTGGGGATAGCAATCAGCCCCAGCATTTT.

The J gene is TRBJ2-7, the V gene TRBV21-1; the tabulated D call, TRBD2, remains unverified against the DNA. TRBV21-1 is a documented pseudogene. This CDR3 spans 15 amino acids. The CDR3 here is CASSKAWGGWYEQYF. Written as DNA, the CDR3 is TGTGCCAGCAGCAAAGCGTGGGGGGGGTGGTACGAGCAGTACTTC.

The rearrangement links TRBV3-1 (or the pseudogene TRBV3-2) to TRBJ2-3, with TRBD2 identical over 9 bases. There are 15 residues in the CDR3. Losses at the gene ends were 4 bases for V and 5 bases for J; bases not matched to a gene: 7. The germline V gene has CDR1 LGHDT and CDR2 YNNKEL (reference sequence). CDR3 DNA sequence: TGTGCCAGCAGCCCCTTAGCGGGGGAGGGAGATACGCAGTATTTT. Translating gives CASSPLAGEGDTQYF.

V gene TRBV30 combines with J gene TRBJ1-2; perhaps TRBD1 as D (5 bases). Looked up from germline, CDR1 is GTSNPN and CDR2 is SVGIG (reference sequence). There are 14 residues in the CDR3. Trimming took 3 bases from V and 4 from J, leaving 15 bases between them. The CDR3: CAWSSGRGFYGYTF. CDR3 nucleotide sequence: TGTGCCTGGAGCTCCGGACGGGGGTTCTATGGCTACACCTTC.

This rearrangement joins TRBV5-6 to TRBJ1-4; no firm D call. CDR1 and CDR2 (germline): SGHDT, YYEEEE. The CDR3 contains 13 residues. Trimming pared 1 base from V and 8 bases from J, leaving 9 bases between. CDR3 residues: CASSLFQWEKLFF. CDR3 sequence (DNA): TGTGCCAGCAGCTTGTTCCAGTGGGAAAAACTGTTTTTT. The full variable domain, rest sourced from reference TRBV5-6 and TRBJ1-4, is DAGVTQSPTHLIKTRGQQVTLRCSPKSGHDTVSWYQQALGQGPQFIFQYYEEEERQRGNFPDRFSGHQFPNYSSELNVNALLLGDSALYLCASSLFQWEKLFFGSGTQLSVL.

The CDR3 loop is CASRRQGQRNEKLFF. CDR3 bases: TGTGCCAGCAGGAGACAGGGGCAAAGGAATGAAAAACTGTTTTTT. The chain couples TRBV27 to TRBJ1-4; 8 positions agree with TRBD1. The CDR3 covers 15 residues. CDR1 and CDR2 (germline): MNHEY, SMNVEV (reference sequence). J gave up 5 bases and V 6 bases, and 8 bases lay outside the gene matches.

V is TRBV12-2 and J is TRBJ1-5. TRBV12-2 is a known pseudogene. The CDR3 length is 15 residues. The CDR3 DNA follows: TGTGCAAGTCGCTTTTTCGCGGGGAACAATCAGCCCCAGCATTTT. Amino acids: CASRFFAGNNQPQHF.

The chain employs TRBV7-3 and TRBJ1-2, with a weak D call TRBD1 (5 bases). Germline V lookup: CDR1 SGHTA, CDR2 FQGTGA. The CDR3 has 16 amino acids. V was shortened by 2 bases and J by 3 bases, with 16 bases between the two germline ends. For the CDR3, the DNA is TGTGCCAGCAGCTTATTGCCAGGGCGTGGAGACTATGGCTACACCTTC. This sequence encodes CASSLLPGRGDYGYTF. Full variable domain (outside the CDR3, taken from reference TRBV7-3 and TRBJ1-2): GAGVSQTPSNKVTEKGKYVELRCDPISGHTALYWYRQSLGQGPEFLIYFQGTGAADDSGLPNDRFFAVRPEGSVSTLKIQRTERGDSAVYLCASSLLPGRGDYGYTFGSGTRLTVV.